This T cell receptor (beta chain) was sequenced during a study of blood T cell repertoires in COVID-19. Background on the study: Sites in the United States, Italy and Spain provided acute and convalescent COVID-19 samples.

V dropped 7 bases and J dropped 1; count of bases not matched to a gene: 10. This CDR3 region has 16 residues. From germline, CDR1 is ENHRY and CDR2 SYGVKD. Measured with immunoSEQ multiplex PCR; TCRdb has only the in-frame clones, and not every one. The sample shows just over 250,000 clones, roughly 90% of them seen only once. The chain links TRBV10-3 to TRBJ1-1; 9 bases match TRBD1. This receptor was taken from a man aged 60-69 years who had recovered from COVID-19. Sample: peripheral blood. CDR3 nucleotides: TGTGCCATCACCCGGGGACAGGGAGTTGCGAACACTGAAGCTTTCTTT. Translation gives CAITRGQGVANTEAFF.